The rows below give T cell receptor beta chains drawn from one sample of a study of Graves' ophthalmopathy and Graves' hyperthyroidism. TCRdb analysed the multiplex PCR reads with MiXCR anew, one entry per CDR3 protein. Of over 500,000 distinct CDR3 sequences listed, 22% are singletons. The material sequenced was peripheral blood. Receptors were obtained from a woman aged 18-29 years with stable Graves' hyperthyroidism. Some clones in this sample may be carry-over from other donors' samples. Both conserved end residues are trimmed from each CDR3.

>TRBV11-3
ASSTSGGDTGELF
>TRBV9
ASSGGSGGARNTEAF
>TRBV20-1
SARGTGIVGELF
>TRBV4-1
ASSGTQGPVTGELF
>TRBV6-1
ASSERGLSGNTIY
>TRBV20-1
SARAVPYQPQH
>TRBV6-2/TRBV6-3
ASRPPGQSSGNTIY
>TRBV4-1
ASSQVGRGRRSYGYT
>TRBV20-1
SATKRGPSYEQY
>TRBV30
AWSGGRYGYT
>TRBV18
ASSPLTDSYYGYT
>TRBV6-1
ASSEVGLAGVPYEQY
>TRBV9
ASSQSSGSYEQY
>TRBV24-1
ATTHPGGASNSPLH
>TRBV6-1
ASSEGFGQPQH
>TRBV9
ASGVAMGNTIY
>TRBV19
ASSITASSYEQY
>TRBV12-3/TRBV12-4
ASSLRSRAQETQY
>TRBV24-1
ATSDRVNTGELF
>TRBV9
ASSVEGYYGYT
>TRBV24-1
ATSAVGPGRDQPQH
>TRBV20-1
SAPTSGGARNEQY
>TRBV12-3/TRBV12-4
ASSFSSGGTYEQY
>TRBV6-1
ASSPRTGGAITEAF
>TRBV6-2/TRBV6-3
ASSSLAGAEAF
>TRBV7-9
ASSLGGGDGQH
>TRBV6-2/TRBV6-3
ASSYPGRYREQY
>TRBV6-1
ASSDGTVSTGELF
>TRBV12-3/TRBV12-4
ASRPGNGDGYT
>TRBV10-2
ASSEGRGRYEQY
>TRBV5-1
ASSLGTFRGRFDEQY
>TRBV29-1
SVLQGNGNTIY
>TRBV11-2
ASSLGTYYQETQY
>TRBV7-8
ASSSTRQGISF
>TRBV5-6
ASSWTGTTDTQY
>TRBV6-1
ASSTQGQGANVLT
>TRBV28
ASSGPTSSYEQY
>TRBV5-1
ASKVEVKTEAF
>TRBV20-1
SALAPDLGKAPDEQY
>TRBV20-1
SARKQGAGNTEAF
>TRBV6-1
ASRARDGRHTEAF
>TRBV12-3/TRBV12-4
ASSVGQGAGQPQH
>TRBV20-1
SARDWGDTEAF
>TRBV12-3/TRBV12-4
ASTSRGDYGYT
>TRBV12-3/TRBV12-4
ASSGGEVSYEQY